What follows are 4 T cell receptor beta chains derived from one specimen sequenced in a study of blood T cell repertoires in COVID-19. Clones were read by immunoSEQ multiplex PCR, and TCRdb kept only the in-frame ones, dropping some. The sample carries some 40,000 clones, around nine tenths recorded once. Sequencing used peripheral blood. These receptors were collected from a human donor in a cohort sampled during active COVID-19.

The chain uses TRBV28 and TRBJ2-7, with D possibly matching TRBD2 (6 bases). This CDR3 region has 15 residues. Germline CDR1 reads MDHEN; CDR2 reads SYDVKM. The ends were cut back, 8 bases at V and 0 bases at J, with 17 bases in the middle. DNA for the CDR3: TGTGCCAGCTTCCGTGGGAGCGGGCGCTCCTACGAGCAGTACTTC. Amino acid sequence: CASFRGSGRSYEQYF.

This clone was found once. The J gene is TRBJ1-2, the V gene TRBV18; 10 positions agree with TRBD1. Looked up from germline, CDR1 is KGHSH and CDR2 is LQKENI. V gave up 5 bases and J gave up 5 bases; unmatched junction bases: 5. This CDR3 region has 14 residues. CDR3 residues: CASSTRTGGYGYTF. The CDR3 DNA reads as TGTGCCAGCTCAACCCGGACAGGGGGATATGGCTACACCTTC.

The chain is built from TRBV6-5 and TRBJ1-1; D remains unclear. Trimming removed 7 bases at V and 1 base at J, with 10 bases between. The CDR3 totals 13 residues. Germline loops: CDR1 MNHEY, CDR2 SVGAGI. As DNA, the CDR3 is TGTGCCAGCAACACGCGGGGGAACACTGAAGCTTTCTTT. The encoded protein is CASNTRGNTEAFF.

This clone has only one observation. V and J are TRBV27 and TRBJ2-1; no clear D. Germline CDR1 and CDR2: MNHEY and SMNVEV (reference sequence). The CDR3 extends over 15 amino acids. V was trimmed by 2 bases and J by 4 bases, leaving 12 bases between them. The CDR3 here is CASSLDSSTYNEQFF. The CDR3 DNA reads TGTGCCAGCAGTTTAGACTCCTCGACGTACAATGAGCAGTTCTTC.